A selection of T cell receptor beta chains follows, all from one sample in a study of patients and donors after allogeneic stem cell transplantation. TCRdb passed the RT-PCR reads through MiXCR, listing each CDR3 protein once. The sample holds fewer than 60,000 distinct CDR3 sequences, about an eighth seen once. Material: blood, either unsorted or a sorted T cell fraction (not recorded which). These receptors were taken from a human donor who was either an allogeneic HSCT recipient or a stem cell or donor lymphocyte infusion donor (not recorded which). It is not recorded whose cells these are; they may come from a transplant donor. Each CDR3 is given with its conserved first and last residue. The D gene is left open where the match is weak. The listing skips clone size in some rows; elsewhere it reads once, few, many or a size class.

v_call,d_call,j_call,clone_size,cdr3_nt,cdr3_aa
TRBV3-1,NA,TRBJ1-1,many,TGTGCCAGCAGCCCGGGACGGGACACTGAAGCTTTCTTT,CASSPGRDTEAFF
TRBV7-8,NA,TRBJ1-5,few,TGTGCCAGCAGCCTAACAGCCGGGAGGATTAGCAATCAGCCCCAGCATTTT,CASSLTAGRISNQPQHF
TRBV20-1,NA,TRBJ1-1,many,TGCAGTGCTAGAGAGTATCTGGACAGATCGAACACTGAAGCTTTCTTT,CSAREYLDRSNTEAFF
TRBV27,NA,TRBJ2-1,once,TGTGCCAGCAGTTTACCTGACGGGAACAATGAGCAGTTCTTC,CASSLPDGNNEQFF
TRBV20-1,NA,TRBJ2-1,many,TGCAGTGCTAGAGACGCATCGTCGGCCTACAATGAGCAGTTCTTC,CSARDASSAYNEQFF
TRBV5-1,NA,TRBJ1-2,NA,TGCGCCAGCAGGGAGACGGAATATGGCTACACCTTC,CASRETEYGYTF
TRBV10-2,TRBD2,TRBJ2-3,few,TGCGCCAGCAGCGGGGGAAGCGGGGGCGGCACAGATACGCAGTATTTT,CASSGGSGGGTDTQYF
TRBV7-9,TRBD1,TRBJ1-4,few,TGTGCCAGCAGCTCCGGGACAGCCGAGAAAAAACTGTTTTTT,CASSSGTAEKKLFF
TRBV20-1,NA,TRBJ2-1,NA,TGCAGTGCCGGTCCCTCAGCCTGGTACAATGAGCAGTTCTTC,CSAGPSAWYNEQFF
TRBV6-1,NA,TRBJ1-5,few,TGTGCCAGCAGACAGGGACATAGCAATCAGCCCCAGCATTTT,CASRQGHSNQPQHF
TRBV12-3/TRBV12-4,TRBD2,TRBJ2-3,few,TGTGCCAGCACTCTTAGCGGGAGTTCCTCAGATACGCAGTATTTT,CASTLSGSSSDTQYF
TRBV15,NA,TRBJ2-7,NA,TGTGCCACCAGCCTTAGGGGATACGAGCAGTACTTC,CATSLRGYEQYF
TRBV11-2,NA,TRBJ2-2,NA,TGTGCCAGCAGCTCGGACCATTTCACCGGGGAGCTGTTTTTT,CASSSDHFTGELFF
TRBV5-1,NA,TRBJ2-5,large,TGCGCCAGCAGCTTGGAGGCTAGCCCACTTGGGGAGACCCAGTACTTC,CASSLEASPLGETQYF
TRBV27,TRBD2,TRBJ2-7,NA,TGTGCCAGCAGTTTATCGTTAGCGGGAGTTAAAGAGCAGTACTTC,CASSLSLAGVKEQYF
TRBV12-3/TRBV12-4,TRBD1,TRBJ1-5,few,TGTGCCAGCAGTTTAGCGGACAGGGAGCGGAATCAGCCCCAGCATTTT,CASSLADRERNQPQHF
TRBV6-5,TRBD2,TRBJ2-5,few,TGTGCCAGCAGTCCGGGACTAGCGGGAGTTGCAGAGACCCAGTACTTC,CASSPGLAGVAETQYF